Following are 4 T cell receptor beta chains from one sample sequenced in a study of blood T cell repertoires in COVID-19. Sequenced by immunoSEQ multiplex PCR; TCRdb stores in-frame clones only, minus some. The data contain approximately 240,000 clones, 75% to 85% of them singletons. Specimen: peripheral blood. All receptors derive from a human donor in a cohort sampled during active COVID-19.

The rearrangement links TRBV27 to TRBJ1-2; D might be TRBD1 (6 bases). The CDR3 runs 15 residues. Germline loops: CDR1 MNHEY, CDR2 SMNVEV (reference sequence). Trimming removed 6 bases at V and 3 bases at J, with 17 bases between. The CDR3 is CASSRDILRDYGYTF. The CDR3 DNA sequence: TGTGCCAGCAGCCGGGACATCCTTAGGGACTATGGCTACACCTTC.

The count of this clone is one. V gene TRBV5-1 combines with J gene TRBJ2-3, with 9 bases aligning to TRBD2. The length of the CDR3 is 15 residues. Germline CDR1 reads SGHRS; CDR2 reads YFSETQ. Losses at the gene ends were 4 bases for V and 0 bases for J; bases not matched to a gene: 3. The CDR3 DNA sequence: TGCGCCAGCAGCCCGGGACTAGCCAGCACAGATACGCAGTATTTT. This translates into CASSPGLASTDTQYF.

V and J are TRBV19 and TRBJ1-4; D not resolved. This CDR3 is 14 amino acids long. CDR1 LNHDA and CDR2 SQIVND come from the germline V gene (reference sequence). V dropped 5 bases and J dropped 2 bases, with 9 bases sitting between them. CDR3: CASSPWQTNEKLFF. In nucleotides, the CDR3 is TGTGCCAGTAGTCCATGGCAGACTAATGAAAAACTGTTTTTT.

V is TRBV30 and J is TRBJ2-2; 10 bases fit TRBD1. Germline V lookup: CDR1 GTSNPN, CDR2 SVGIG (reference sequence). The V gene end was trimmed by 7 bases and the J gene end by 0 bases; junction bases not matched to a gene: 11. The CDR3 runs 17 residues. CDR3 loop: CAFKGQGPHANTGELFF. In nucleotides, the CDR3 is TGTGCCTTTAAGGGACAGGGGCCCCACGCGAACACCGGGGAGCTGTTTTTT.